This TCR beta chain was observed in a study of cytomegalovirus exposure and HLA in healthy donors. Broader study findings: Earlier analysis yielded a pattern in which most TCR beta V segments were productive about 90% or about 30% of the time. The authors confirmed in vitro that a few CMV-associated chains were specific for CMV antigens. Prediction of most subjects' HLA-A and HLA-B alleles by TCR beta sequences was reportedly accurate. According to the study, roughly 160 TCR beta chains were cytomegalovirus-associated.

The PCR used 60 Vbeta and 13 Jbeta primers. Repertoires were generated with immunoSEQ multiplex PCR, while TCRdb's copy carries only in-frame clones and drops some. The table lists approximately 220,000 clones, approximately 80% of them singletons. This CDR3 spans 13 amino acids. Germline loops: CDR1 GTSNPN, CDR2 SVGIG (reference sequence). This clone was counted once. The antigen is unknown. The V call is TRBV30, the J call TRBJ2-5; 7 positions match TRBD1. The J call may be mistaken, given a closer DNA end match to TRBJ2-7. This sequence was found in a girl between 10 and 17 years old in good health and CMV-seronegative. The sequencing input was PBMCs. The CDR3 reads CAWRRGRINEQYF. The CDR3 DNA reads TGTGCCTGGAGAAGGGGGCGAATCAACGAGCAGTACTTC.